This paragraph covers one TCR beta chain sequence. Antigen specificity is unknown. At one of its ends the junction is not consistent with the germline gene, which may arise from a read error. In the same sample, other DNA sequences code for this CDR3. Clones were sequenced by immunoSEQ multiplex PCR, and TCRdb holds only the in-frame ones, with some missing. Among 95,000 to 100,000 clones listed, 86% were seen once. This entry is derived from a study of T cell responses to AZD1222 COVID-19 vaccine. Across the whole study: Whether given at about 4 or about 12 weeks, second doses were pooled. Study-level results: Vaccine-associated CD4 TCRs ranged over spike, dominating at 160-218 and 743-854. Donors skewed white British and female; clonal diversity was possibly underestimated. With two AZD1222 doses given, Spike-specific TCR breadth and depth both rose.

The V gene's germline CDR1 is SSHAT and CDR2 FNYEAQ (reference sequence). CDR3 length: 14 residues. Sample: peripheral blood, taken on day 0 of AZD1222 vaccination. The genes are TRBV7-7 and TRBJ2-5; TRBD2 agrees at 7 bases. The source of this sequence is an adult in good health. The CDR3 protein is CASSLSSGGETQYF. CDR3 nucleotides: TGTGCTAGCAGCTTGTCTAGCGGCGGGGAGACCCAGTACTTC.